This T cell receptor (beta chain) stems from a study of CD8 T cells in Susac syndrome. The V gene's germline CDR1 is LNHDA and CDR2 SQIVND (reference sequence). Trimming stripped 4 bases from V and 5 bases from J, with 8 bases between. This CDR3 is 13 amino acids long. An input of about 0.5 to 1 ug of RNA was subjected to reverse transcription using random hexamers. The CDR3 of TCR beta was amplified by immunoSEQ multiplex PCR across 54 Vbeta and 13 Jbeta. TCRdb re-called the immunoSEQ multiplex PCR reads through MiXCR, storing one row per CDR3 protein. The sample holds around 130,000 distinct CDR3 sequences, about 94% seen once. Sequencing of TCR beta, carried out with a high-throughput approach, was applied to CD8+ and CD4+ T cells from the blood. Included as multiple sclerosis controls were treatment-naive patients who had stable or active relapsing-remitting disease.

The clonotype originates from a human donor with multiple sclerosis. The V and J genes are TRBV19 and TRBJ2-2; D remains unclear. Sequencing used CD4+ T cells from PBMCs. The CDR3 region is CASSKQLTGELFF. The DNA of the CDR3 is TGTGCCAGTAGTAAACAGCTGACCGGGGAGCTGTTTTTT.